Listed here are 23 T cell receptor beta chains from one sample, sequenced in a study of T-cell reconstitution after alpha-beta-depleted transplantation in children. The authors prepared the TCRbeta library with unique molecular identifiers. TCRdb analysed the PCR reads with MiXCR anew, one entry per CDR3 protein. The sample has fewer than 250,000 distinct CDR3 sequences; around a sixth are singletons. Material: PBMCs, mostly from graft donor cells, obtained 360 days after TCRalphabeta/CD19-depleted stem cell transplant. These receptors all come from a male patient under 10 years old who had a stem cell transplant for acute lymphoblastic leukemia, so the T cells may come from the graft donor.

The chain employs TRBV4-2 and TRBJ2-1; TRBD2 aligns across 7 bases. The CDR3 runs to 18 residues. With V trimmed by 0 bases and J by 6 bases, 14 bases remained unmatched. The germline gives CDR1 LGHNA, CDR2 YNFKEQ. The CDR3 sequence: CASSQDLASGRIANEQFF. CDR3 coding DNA: TGTGCCAGCAGCCAAGATCTGGCTAGCGGCCGGATTGCCAATGAGCAGTTCTTC.

The chain combines TRBV27 with TRBJ1-5; possible D gene TRBD1, 5 bases. The CDR3 covers 14 residues. Germline V gene data show CDR1 as MNHEY and CDR2 as SMNVEV (reference sequence). V shed 6 bases and J shed 7 bases, with 16 bases lying between them. In DNA, the CDR3 is TGTGCCAGCAGCCCTGTGGGGGGTTGGCAGCCCCAGCATTTT. Its translation: CASSPVGGWQPQHF.

The chain joins TRBV6-1 to TRBJ2-1; a weak D match, TRBD1 (5 bases). The CDR3 runs to 12 residues. Germline assignment: CDR1 MNHNS and CDR2 SASEGT. V was clipped by 5 bases and J by 10 bases, with 12 bases between them. The CDR3 loop reads CASSRRTWEQFF. CDR3 in DNA: TGTGCCAGCAGTCGACGGACATGGGAGCAGTTCTTC.

This clonotype has a handful of counts. J is TRBJ2-1 and V is TRBV19; D uncertain. The V end was cut by 4 bases, the J end by 7 bases, with 14 bases between. The CDR3 is 14 amino acids. Germline loops: CDR1 LNHDA, CDR2 SQIVND (reference sequence). The CDR3 protein is CASSTSSTRNEQFF. In DNA, the CDR3 is TGTGCCAGTAGTACCAGTTCGACAAGAAATGAGCAGTTCTTC.

The genes are TRBV12-3 or TRBV12-4 and TRBJ1-2; D is ambiguous. The CDR3 runs to 14 residues. Trimming pared 6 bases from V and 2 bases from J, leaving 13 bases between. The CDR3 DNA follows: TGTGCCAGCAGCATAGGGATGGGGAACTATGGCTACACCTTC. Translating gives CASSIGMGNYGYTF.

In this sample, this clonotype turned up many times. CDR3 protein: CASSLSDTQYF. The CDR3 DNA reads as TGTGCCAGCAGCTTATCAGATACGCAGTATTTT. This sequence joins TRBV5-5 and TRBJ2-3, with D uncertain. CDR3 length: 11 amino acids. Germline CDR1 SGHKS, CDR2 YYEKEE (reference sequence). The V end was cut by 2 bases, the J end by 4 bases, with 2 bases between.

This clonotype has ten or more counts. The chain couples TRBV12-3 or TRBV12-4 to TRBJ2-2, with TRBD2 as a possible D gene (5 bases). V was shortened by 6 bases and J by 1 base, with 12 bases between the two germline ends. The CDR3 sequence is 15 residues long. The CDR3 region has the DNA TGTGCCAGCAGCCAGAGGGCGCAGAACACCGGGGAGCTGTTTTTT. As protein: CASSQRAQNTGELFF.

This clonotype was counted many times. The chain employs TRBV11-2 and TRBJ1-1, with D unresolved. Germline V lookup: CDR1 SGHAT, CDR2 FQNNGV. The CDR3 sequence is 13 residues long. Trimming took off 4 bases at V and 0 bases at J, with 6 bases between the two ends. CDR3 loop: CASSSEMNTEAFF. As DNA, the CDR3 is TGTGCCAGCAGCTCAGAGATGAACACTGAAGCTTTCTTT.

The rearrangement uses TRBV12-3 or TRBV12-4 and TRBJ2-7, with a weak D call TRBD2 (5 bases). The CDR3 length is 13 residues. The germline V and J ends were trimmed by 8 bases and 7 bases, with 18 bases remaining between them. CDR3 loop: CASSIQLRGEQYF. CDR3 sequence (DNA): TGTGCCAGCTCCATTCAACTACGCGGGGAGCAGTACTTC.

This rearrangement joins TRBV5-1 to TRBJ2-3, with D perhaps matching TRBD1 or TRBD2 (6 bases each). The CDR3 extends over 16 amino acids. V gave up 0 bases and J gave up 6 bases, with 17 bases separating them. CDR1 is SGHRS, CDR2 YFSETQ, per germline. This CDR3 reads CASSLDPGPGADTQYF. In nucleotides, the CDR3 is TGCGCCAGCAGCTTGGACCCGGGACCGGGGGCGGATACGCAGTATTTT.

In its sample, this clonotype was seen a few times. The chain couples TRBV12-3 or TRBV12-4 to TRBJ2-7; D unresolved. With 5 bases removed from V and 2 bases from J, the gap between germline ends came to 13 bases. The CDR3 sequence is 14 residues long. The CDR3: CASSPRGPTYEQYF. The CDR3 nucleotides are TGTGCCAGCAGTCCGCGAGGTCCCACCTACGAGCAGTACTTC.

The rearrangement uses TRBV3-1 and TRBJ1-5, with D possibly TRBD1 on 6 matching bases. The germline V gene has CDR1 LGHDT and CDR2 YNNKEL (reference sequence). The CDR3 covers 15 residues. Trimming pared 3 bases from V and 4 bases from J, leaving 13 bases between. The CDR3 sequence is CASSHTRGVNQPQHF. In nucleotides, the CDR3 is TGTGCCAGCAGCCACACAAGGGGGGTAAATCAGCCCCAGCATTTT.

This clonotype occurred a few times. The gene calls are TRBV5-1 and TRBJ2-5, with D perhaps TRBD1 (6 bases). V was pared by 4 bases and J by 1 base, with 14 bases between. CDR3 length: 15 residues. Per germline, CDR1 SGHRS and CDR2 YFSETQ. The CDR3 DNA is TGCGCCAGCAGCCGTGGGACAACAACCCAAGAGACCCAGTACTTC. It codes for CASSRGTTTQETQYF.

This clonotype appeared many times. The chain combines TRBV12-3 or TRBV12-4 with TRBJ2-3; D is unclear. V was cut by 8 bases and J by 2 bases, with 5 bases left in between. The CDR3 has 11 amino acids. CDR3 loop: CASHHTDTQYF. The CDR3 bases are TGTGCCAGCCACCACACAGATACGCAGTATTTT.

This clonotype was found a few times. This chain links TRBV19 with TRBJ2-1; D might be TRBD1 (6 bases). Germline CDR1 is LNHDA and CDR2 is SQIVND (reference sequence). This CDR3 spans 14 amino acids. V dropped 2 bases and J dropped 8 bases, with 13 bases sitting between them. In DNA, the CDR3 is TGTGCCAGTAGTATACAGGACAGAGGGCATGAGCAGTTCTTC. Its protein is CASSIQDRGHEQFF. The variable domain in full, completed from reference TRBV19 and TRBJ2-1, reads DGGITQSPKYLFRKEGQNVTLSCEQNLNHDAMYWYRQDPGQGLRLIYYSQIVNDFQKGDIAEGYSVSREKKESFPLTVTSAQKNPTAFYLCASSIQDRGHEQFFGPGTRLTVL.

V usage is TRBV5-1 and J usage is TRBJ2-2; D gene unclear. Trimming left V 0 bases short and J 0 bases short, with 12 bases between. The CDR3 covers 17 residues. The germline gives CDR1 SGHRS, CDR2 YFSETQ. This CDR3 reads CASSLEFVGSNTGELFF. CDR3 in DNA: TGCGCCAGCAGCTTGGAATTTGTAGGTTCGAACACCGGGGAGCTGTTTTTT.

This chain uses TRBV14 with TRBJ2-1, with 7 nucleotides matching TRBD2. Germline values: CDR1 SGHDN, CDR2 FVKESK. The V gene end was trimmed by 0 bases and the J gene end by 0 bases; junction bases not matched to a gene: 17. This CDR3 has 21 amino acids. The CDR3 loop reads CASSQEKLPLAVPRSYNEQFF. The DNA for the CDR3 is TGTGCCAGCAGCCAAGAAAAGCTTCCCCTAGCGGTCCCTCGCTCCTACAATGAGCAGTTCTTC.

Here the CDR3 DNA reads TGTGCCATCAGCCTAGCGGGGAGCAAAGAGACCCAGTACTTC. Protein product: CAISLAGSKETQYF. V is TRBV10-3 and J is TRBJ2-5; TRBD2 agrees at 9 bases. The CDR3 has 14 residues. After removal of 6 bases from V and 3 bases from J, the junction contained 5 bases not matched to a gene. In germline, CDR1 is ENHRY, CDR2 SYGVKD.

This clonotype showed up many times. This rearrangement joins TRBV20-1 to TRBJ2-7; TRBD1 might be the D (7 bases). The CDR3 spans 12 residues. V lost 6 bases and J 5 bases, leaving 14 bases between the germline ends. CDR1 and CDR2 from the germline V gene are DFQATT and SNEGSKA (reference sequence). CDR3 coding DNA: TGCAGTGCGGAACAGGGGAGGAACGAGCAGTACTTC. Its translation: CSAEQGRNEQYF.

The V and J genes are TRBV10-3 and TRBJ2-7, with 8 bases aligning to TRBD1. Germline assignment: CDR1 ENHRY and CDR2 SYGVKD. The CDR3 length is 18 residues. Trimming took 0 bases from V and 2 from J; bases not matched to a gene: 12. CDR3 nucleotide sequence: TGTGCCATCAGTGAGTCGATCCAGCTGACAGGGGAGACCTACGAGCAGTACTTC. This codes for CAISESIQLTGETYEQYF.

The V and J genes are TRBV7-9 and TRBJ2-1; the D gene is possibly TRBD1 (6 bases). CDR3 length: 15 residues. Between the trimmed V and J ends, which lost 11 bases and 5 bases, there was a span of 22 bases. CDR1 is SEHNR, CDR2 FQNEAQ, per germline (reference sequence). The chain's CDR3 is CAGSTQGPTHNEQFF. The CDR3 bases are TGTGCCGGGTCTACACAGGGACCCACACACAATGAGCAGTTCTTC.

The chain joins TRBV21-1 to TRBJ2-5. TRBV21-1 is deemed a pseudogene. The CDR3 is made up of 15 amino acids. CDR3 sequence: CASSKGKTEEETQYF. The CDR3, as DNA: TGTGCCAGCAGCAAAGGTAAAACAGAGGAAGAGACCCAGTACTTC.

V gene TRBV5-5 combines with J gene TRBJ2-3; 7 bases are a match to TRBD1. The germline V gene encodes CDR1 SGHKS and CDR2 YYEKEE (reference sequence). This CDR3 has 17 amino acids. V was clipped by 3 bases and J by 4 bases; unmatched bases: 14. The CDR3 here is CASSSYTGVFPPDTQYF. The CDR3 bases are TGTGCCAGCAGCTCTTATACAGGGGTTTTTCCTCCAGATACGCAGTATTTT.